The present T cell receptor beta chain was sequenced within a study of blood T cell repertoires in COVID-19. Study details: T cells, B-cell-depleted T cells, or PBMCs supplied cDNA or gDNA.

Trimming removed 4 bases at V and 0 bases at J, with 12 bases between. This CDR3 has 16 residues. Germline V gene lookup returns CDR1 MDHEN and CDR2 SYDVKM. Here immunoSEQ multiplex PCR was the method, and the copy in TCRdb shows in-frame clones only, minus some. The table includes 120,000 or so clones, around three quarters detected once. In its sample, this clone was seen a few times. The sequenced sample was peripheral blood. This TCR came from a man in his 70s with acute or convalescent COVID-19. This rearrangement joins TRBV28 to TRBJ1-4; D is ambiguous. CDR3 coding DNA: TGTGCCAGCAGTTCCGTTCACTCCGCAACTAATGAAAAACTGTTTTTT. Protein: CASSSVHSATNEKLFF.